This T cell receptor (beta chain) is drawn from a study of cytomegalovirus exposure and HLA in healthy donors. General study results and limits: The study listed roughly 150 cytomegalovirus-associated TCR beta chains.

Germline V gene sequence: CDR1 WSHSY, CDR2 SAAADI. The CDR3 has 17 amino acids. The V and J ends lost 6 bases and 1 base, in that order; junction bases with no gene match: 12. The count of this clone is one. What it binds is unknown. Profiling relied on immunoSEQ multiplex PCR, and the TCRdb table lists in-frame clones only, not all of them. The table has 100,000 to 150,000 clones, 89% seen once. The V and J genes are TRBV10-2 and TRBJ1-3; 7 bases fit TRBD1. The sample comprised PBMCs. This TCR was recovered from a woman younger than 35 in good health and CMV-seronegative. In nucleotides, the CDR3 is TGCGCCAGCAGGACCGCGAGAACAGGGGATTCTGGAAACACCATATATTTT. This gives the protein CASRTARTGDSGNTIYF.